These 7 T cell receptor beta chains came from one sample sequenced in a study of cytomegalovirus exposure and HLA in healthy donors. The PCR was carried out with 60 Vbeta primers and 13 Jbeta primers. Assay used: immunoSEQ multiplex PCR; TCRdb lists only in-frame clones, some missing. Among 150,000 to 200,000 clones, roughly four fifths were seen once, and the ten largest hold about 1.7%. The sample was PBMCs. These TCRs come from a man aged 18 to 29 in good health and CMV-seronegative.

The genes are TRBV7-2 and TRBJ2-2, with 9 bases lining up with TRBD2. The germline gives CDR1 SGHTA, CDR2 FQGNSA. This CDR3 is built from 15 residues. Trimming removed 10 bases from V and 7 bases from J; junction bases left unmatched: 13. The CDR3 region is CATKARSGGGGELFF. CDR3 in DNA: TGTGCCACCAAGGCGCGTAGCGGGGGCGGCGGGGAGCTGTTTTTT.

The J gene is TRBJ1-2, the V gene TRBV18; 9 bases map to TRBD1. CDR3 length: 14 amino acids. With 4 bases clipped from V and 0 bases from J, the junction kept 0 bases outside the gene matches. Germline values: CDR1 KGHSH, CDR2 LQKENI. As DNA, the CDR3 is TGTGCCAGCTCACGGGACAGGGCTAACTATGGCTACACCTTC. Its protein product is CASSRDRANYGYTF.

The rearrangement links TRBV9 to TRBJ2-2; unclear D gene. Trimming took off 0 bases at V and 2 bases at J, with 11 bases between the two ends. This CDR3 has 16 residues. Germline-derived CDR1 and CDR2 are SGDLS and YYNGEE. This chain's CDR3 is CASSVAGRINTGELFF. The CDR3 DNA reads TGTGCCAGCAGCGTAGCTGGGCGCATCAACACCGGGGAGCTGTTTTTT. The full variable domain, its missing parts supplied by reference TRBV9 and TRBJ2-2, is DSGVTQTPKHLITATGQRVTLRCSPRSGDLSVYWYQQSLDQGLQFLIQYYNGEERAKGNILERFSAQQFPDLHSELNLSSLELGDSALYFCASSVAGRINTGELFFGEGSRLTVL.

J is TRBJ2-1 and V is TRBV4-1; 13 bases match TRBD2. The J segment lost 3 bases and the V segment lost 7 bases, leaving 6 bases of the junction unmatched. Germline V CDR1 and CDR2: MGHRA, YSYEKL. This CDR3 region has 16 residues. CDR3 protein: CASNQWTSGGYNEQFF. The CDR3 coding sequence is TGCGCCAGCAACCAGTGGACTAGCGGGGGCTACAATGAGCAGTTCTTC.

This clone was observed a few times. The chain has TRBV5-4 and TRBJ2-7, with D possibly being TRBD1 (5 bases). The germline CDR1 and CDR2 sequences are SGHNT and YYREEE (reference sequence). The CDR3 extends over 13 amino acids. V lost 0 bases and J lost 7, with 11 bases in between. The CDR3: CASSLVGAMEQYF. DNA for the CDR3: TGTGCCAGCAGCTTGGTTGGGGCGATGGAGCAGTACTTC.

The table lists this clone with a count of one. The V gene is TRBV19, the J gene TRBJ2-7; D perhaps matches TRBD2 (5 bases). The CDR3 has 13 amino acids. The germline V and J ends were trimmed by 6 bases and 4 bases, with 13 bases remaining between them. Looked up from germline, CDR1 is LNHDA and CDR2 is SQIVND (reference sequence). In DNA, the CDR3 is TGTGCCAGTAGCCATATCAGCGGTTACGAGCAGTACTTC. It encodes CASSHISGYEQYF.

This clone has just a few counts. This CDR3 is CASSVGGGTSGRYEQYF. The CDR3 region has the DNA TGTGCCAGCAGCGTAGGTGGGGGGACTAGCGGGAGATACGAGCAGTACTTC. V is TRBV9 and J is TRBJ2-7; 14 bases agree with TRBD2. The V gene's germline CDR1 is SGDLS and CDR2 YYNGEE. The CDR3 totals 17 residues. With 0 bases clipped from V and 4 bases from J, the junction kept 6 bases outside the gene matches. The whole variable domain, remainder taken from reference TRBV9 and TRBJ2-7, is DSGVTQTPKHLITATGQRVTLRCSPRSGDLSVYWYQQSLDQGLQFLIQYYNGEERAKGNILERFSAQQFPDLHSELNLSSLELGDSALYFCASSVGGGTSGRYEQYFGPGTRLTVT.